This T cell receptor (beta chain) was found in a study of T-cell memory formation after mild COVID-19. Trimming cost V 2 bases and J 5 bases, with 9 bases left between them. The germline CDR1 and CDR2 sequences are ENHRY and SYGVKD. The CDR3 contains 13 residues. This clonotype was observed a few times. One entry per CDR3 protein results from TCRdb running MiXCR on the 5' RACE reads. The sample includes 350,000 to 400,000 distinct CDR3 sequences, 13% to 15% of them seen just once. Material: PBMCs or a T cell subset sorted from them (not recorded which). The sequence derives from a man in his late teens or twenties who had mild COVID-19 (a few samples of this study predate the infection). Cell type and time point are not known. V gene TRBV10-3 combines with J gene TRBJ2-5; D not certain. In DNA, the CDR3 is TGTGCCATCAGTGAGACTGGTGGGGAGACCCAGTACTTC. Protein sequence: CAISETGGETQYF.